The 25 T cell receptor beta chains in this list originate from one sample, sequenced in a study of somatic mutations in cytotoxic T cells in rheumatoid arthritis. Clones were read by immunoSEQ multiplex PCR, and TCRdb kept only the in-frame ones, dropping some. Here the sample spans fewer than 11,000 clones, roughly 80% being singletons. Sequenced input: CD8+ T cells sorted from blood. Every receptor here comes from an adult with rheumatoid arthritis.

In its sample, this clone was seen a few times. The genes are TRBV9 and TRBJ1-1; D possibly corresponds to TRBD1 (6 bases). V gave up 4 bases and J gave up 0 bases, with 13 bases separating them. The CDR3 extends over 15 amino acids. The germline V gene encodes CDR1 SGDLS and CDR2 YYNGEE. The CDR3 protein is CASSPWTAMNTEAFF. The CDR3 coding sequence is TGTGCCAGCAGCCCCTGGACAGCGATGAACACTGAAGCTTTCTTT.

The genes are TRBV13 and TRBJ2-3; 7 positions agree with TRBD1. CDR3 size: 16 residues. J lost 0 bases, V lost 7 bases, and 10 bases had no gene match. Germline V gene sequence: CDR1 PRHDT, CDR2 FYEKMQ (reference sequence). In nucleotides, the CDR3 is TGTGCCAGCACTAGGACAGGAGTCGCTAGCACAGATACGCAGTATTTT. This gives the protein CASTRTGVASTDTQYF.

The chain links TRBV27 to TRBJ2-7, with TRBD1 matching 7 bases. Per the germline V gene, CDR1 is MNHEY and CDR2 is SMNVEV (reference sequence). This CDR3 is built from 16 residues. This CDR3 reads CTVGQPLSEAGERQYF. The CDR3 nucleotides read TGTACGGTGGGACAGCCACTATCTGAGGCTGGCGAGCGGCAGTACTTC.

A note on this clone: Relative to the germline gene, one junction end is altered; a read error may explain this. The chain combines TRBV7-9 with TRBJ1-1; D gene uncertain. Germline CDR1 SEHNR, CDR2 FQNEAQ (reference sequence). CDR3 size: 11 residues. Here the CDR3 reads CASSSDLRMKF. CDR3 nucleotides: TGTGCCAGCAGCTCCGACCTCCGAATGAAGTTT. Supplemented by reference TRBV7-9 and TRBJ1-1, the full variable domain reads DTGVSQNPRHKITKRGQNVTFRCDPISEHNRLYWYRQTLGQGPEFLTYFQNEAQLEKSRLLSDRFSAERPKGSFSTLEIQRTEQGDSAMYLCASSSDLRMKFGQGTRLTVV.

This clone was found a few times. The V call is TRBV27, the J call TRBJ1-2; 8 bases are shared with TRBD1. Germline V gene sequence: CDR1 MNHEY, CDR2 SMNVEV (reference sequence). CDR3 length: 15 amino acids. V dropped 4 bases and J dropped 3; count of bases not matched to a gene: 7. CDR3 protein: CASSSPGGNDYGYTF. Written as DNA, the CDR3 is TGTGCCAGCAGTTCCCCAGGGGGCAACGACTATGGCTACACCTTC.

The chain uses TRBV27 and TRBJ2-3; D remains unclear. Germline CDR1 MNHEY, CDR2 SMNVEV (reference sequence). The CDR3 contains 14 residues. Trimming removed 2 bases from V and 2 bases from J, with 8 bases in between. This CDR3 is CASSLPSDTDTQYF. The CDR3 nucleotides read TGTGCCAGCAGTTTACCCAGCGACACAGATACGCAGTATTTT.

The table lists this clone with a count of one. The chain couples TRBV5-4 to TRBJ1-1; possible D gene TRBD1, 6 bases. CDR3 length equals 13 residues. V shed 2 bases and J shed 8 bases, with 13 bases lying between them. Germline values: CDR1 SGHNT, CDR2 YYREEE (reference sequence). The CDR3 region has the DNA TGTGCCAGCAGCTTCGTTGGGGGCGCGGAAGCTTTCTTT. Translation: CASSFVGGAEAFF. Full variable domain (rest looked up from reference TRBV5-4 and TRBJ1-1): ETGVTQSPTHLIKTRGQQVTLRCSSQSGHNTVSWYQQALGQGPQFIFQYYREEENGRGNFPPRFSGLQFPNYSSELNVNALELDDSALYLCASSFVGGAEAFFGQGTRLTVV.

The chain recombines TRBV5-1 with TRBJ2-1; unclear D gene. The V end lost 0 bases, the J end lost 2 bases, and 6 bases lay between the germline ends. Germline assignment: CDR1 SGHRS and CDR2 YFSETQ. CDR3 length equals 14 residues. CDR3 sequence (DNA): TGCGCCAGCAGCTTGGGGACGGCCTACAATGAGCAGTTCTTC. Amino acid sequence: CASSLGTAYNEQFF.

The chain couples TRBV2 to TRBJ2-1; possibly TRBD1 for D (5 bases). The CDR3 is 13 amino acids. Trimming took 6 bases from V and 4 from J, leaving 10 bases between them. Germline loops: CDR1 SNHLY, CDR2 FYNNEI. The CDR3 spells CASSVTGYNEQFF. Written as DNA, the CDR3 is TGTGCCAGCAGCGTTACAGGATACAATGAGCAGTTCTTC.

The chain links TRBV2 to TRBJ1-1; the D is unclear. Per the germline V gene, CDR1 is SNHLY and CDR2 is FYNNEI. CDR3 length: 14 residues. V lost 2 bases to trimming and J lost 1 base, with 8 bases between them. DNA of the CDR3: TGTGCCAGCAGTGAAAATTACAAGAACACTGAAGCTTTCTTT. Translated: CASSENYKNTEAFF. The full variable domain, with the rest looked up from reference TRBV2 and TRBJ1-1, is EPEVTQTPSHQVTQMGQEVILRCVPISNHLYFYWYRQILGQKVEFLVSFYNNEISEKSEIFDDQFSVERPDGSNFTLKIRSTKLEDSAMYFCASSENYKNTEAFFGQGTRLTVV.

The chain is built from TRBV7-6 and TRBJ1-1, with a tentative D call TRBD1 (6 bases). Trimming removed 2 bases at V and 3 bases at J, with 13 bases between. CDR1 and CDR2 from the germline V gene are SGHVS and FNYEAQ. This CDR3 contains 15 residues. Here the CDR3 DNA reads TGTGCCAGCAGCTTACGAACAGGGCACGACACTGAAGCTTTCTTT. Translation gives CASSLRTGHDTEAFF.

This clone was detected a few times. The V gene is TRBV14, the J gene TRBJ2-7; possible D gene TRBD2, 6 bases. The germline V gene has CDR1 SGHDN and CDR2 FVKESK. Trimming stripped 8 bases from V and 3 bases from J, with 11 bases between. There are 12 residues in the CDR3. This chain's CDR3 is CASAGPSYEQYF. The CDR3 DNA is TGTGCCAGCGCGGGACCTAGCTACGAGCAGTACTTC.

This chain links TRBV19 with TRBJ2-1; D unresolved. The CDR3 consists of 13 residues. Germline lookup yields CDR1 LNHDA and CDR2 SQIVND (reference sequence). Trimming removed 3 bases from V and 5 bases from J, with 8 bases in between. The CDR3, as DNA: TGTGCCAGTAGTATCTACTGGAACAATGAGCAGTTCTTC. It encodes CASSIYWNNEQFF.

The chain has TRBV29-1 and TRBJ1-1; D is uncertain. This CDR3 spans 13 amino acids. The V end lost 3 bases, the J end lost 3 bases, and 11 bases lay between the germline ends. Germline V gene lookup returns CDR1 SQVTM and CDR2 ANQGSEA. The CDR3 coding sequence is TGCAGCGTTGACCCCGGCGGGGACACTGAAGCTTTCTTT. Translating it yields CSVDPGGDTEAFF. Looking up the rest from reference TRBV29-1 and TRBJ1-1 gives the full variable domain: SAVISQKPSRDICQRGTSLTIQCQVDSQVTMMFWYRQQPGQSLTLIATANQGSEATYESGFVIDKFPISRPNLTFSTLTVSNMSPEDSSIYLCSVDPGGDTEAFFGQGTRLTVV.

The rearrangement links TRBV4-1 to TRBJ2-3; 12 bases fit TRBD1. Germline-derived CDR1 and CDR2 are MGHRA and YSYEKL. The junction had 3 bases not matched to a gene; V was cut back by 4 bases and J by 1 base. The CDR3 spans 16 residues. CDR3 protein: CASSPGQGARTDTQYF. DNA for the CDR3: TGCGCCAGCAGCCCGGGACAGGGGGCCCGCACAGATACGCAGTATTTT.

This chain joins TRBV4-1 and TRBJ2-3; a weak D match, TRBD2 (5 bases). The CDR3 is 17 residues long. With 3 bases removed from V and 1 base from J, the gap between germline ends came to 17 bases. Germline values: CDR1 MGHRA, CDR2 YSYEKL. This chain's CDR3 is CASSHAHPEVGTDTQYF. The CDR3 coding sequence is TGCGCCAGCAGCCACGCCCACCCGGAGGTCGGCACAGATACGCAGTATTTT.

The rearrangement links TRBV5-8 to TRBJ1-2; 9 nucleotides match TRBD1. Germline V lookup: CDR1 SGHTS, CDR2 YDEGEE. The CDR3 covers 13 residues. V was clipped by 9 bases and J by 4 bases; unmatched bases: 7. CDR3 bases: TGTGCCAATGATCCGGGACAGGGCTATGGCTACACCTTC. It translates to CANDPGQGYGYTF. The whole variable domain, filled in from reference TRBV5-8 and TRBJ1-2, reads EAGVTQSPTHLIKTRGQQATLRCSPISGHTSVYWYQQALGLGLQFLLWYDEGEERNRGNFPPRFSGRQFPNYSSELNVNALELEDSALYLCANDPGQGYGYTFGSGTRLTVV.

Only one count was recorded for this clone. The V and J genes are TRBV15 and TRBJ1-2; D unclear. CDR3 size: 13 residues. Trimming took 2 bases from V and 6 from J, leaving 10 bases between them. The V gene's germline CDR1 is LNHNV and CDR2 YYDKDF (reference sequence). The CDR3 coding sequence is TGTGCCACCAGCAGATACCGTAAGGATGGCTACACCTTC. Amino acids: CATSRYRKDGYTF.

The chain is built from TRBV2 and TRBJ2-1; TRBD2 matches 10 bases. Germline V gene lookup returns CDR1 SNHLY and CDR2 FYNNEI. V trimming: 5 bases; J trimming: 2 bases; junction bases outside the gene matches: 9. This CDR3 has 17 amino acids. Written as DNA, the CDR3 is TGTGCCAGCAGTCAACGTAGCGGGGGGCAAACCTACAATGAGCAGTTCTTC. This translates into CASSQRSGGQTYNEQFF.

The chain carries TRBV10-3 and TRBJ1-4, with 7 bases fitting TRBD1. This CDR3 has 15 residues. CDR1 is ENHRY and CDR2 is SYGVKD in the germline V gene. The J segment lost 6 bases and the V segment lost 5 bases, leaving 9 bases of the junction unmatched. The DNA of the CDR3 is TGTGCCATCAGTAACAGGGGAAGCATGGATGAAAAACTGTTTTTT. The encoded protein is CAISNRGSMDEKLFF.

This clone appeared a few times. V gene TRBV7-9 combines with J gene TRBJ2-5, with TRBD1 matching 10 bases. V shed 1 base and J 5 bases; nucleotides not matched to a gene: 7. The germline V gene has CDR1 SEHNR and CDR2 FQNEAQ (reference sequence). The CDR3 sequence is 16 residues long. The CDR3 bases are TGTGCCAGCAGCTTAGTCGACAGGGGGCGCTTGGAGACCCAGTACTTC. Residues: CASSLVDRGRLETQYF.

The CDR3: CASSFAGLSYEQYF. For the CDR3, the DNA is TGTGCCAGCAGCTTTGCGGGACTCAGCTACGAGCAGTACTTC. The rearrangement links TRBV7-8 to TRBJ2-7; possibly TRBD2 for D (6 bases). CDR1 and CDR2 (germline): SGHVS, FQNEAQ. The CDR3 has 14 amino acids. Trimming took 3 bases from V and 3 from J, leaving 12 bases between them. The whole variable domain, filled in from reference TRBV7-8 and TRBJ2-7, reads GAGVSQSPRYKVAKRGQDVALRCDPISGHVSLFWYQQALGQGPEFLTYFQNEAQLDKSGLPSDRFFAERPEGSVSTLKIQRTQQEDSAVYLCASSFAGLSYEQYFGPGTRLTVT.

This clone was picked up one time. The chain combines TRBV27 with TRBJ1-6; 11 bases fit TRBD1. Losses at the gene ends were 5 bases for V and 6 bases for J; bases not matched to a gene: 6. This CDR3 contains 16 residues. Germline assignment: CDR1 MNHEY and CDR2 SMNVEV (reference sequence). DNA for the CDR3: TGTGCCAGCAGTATTTCCGGGACAGGGGGTAATTCACCCCTCCACTTT. Translating gives CASSISGTGGNSPLHF.

This sequence joins TRBV2 and TRBJ1-1; D not resolved. The CDR3 has 13 amino acids. Trimming left V 5 bases short and J 0 bases short, with 7 bases between. Germline CDR1 and CDR2: SNHLY and FYNNEI. This CDR3 reads CASSSQMNTEAFF. The CDR3 nucleotides are TGTGCCAGCAGTTCACAGATGAACACTGAAGCTTTCTTT.

CDR3 protein: CASSTTSGGATGELFF. The CDR3 nucleotides read TGTGCCAGCAGTACGACTAGCGGGGGGGCAACCGGGGAGCTGTTTTTT. The chain joins TRBV7-9 to TRBJ2-2, with 14 bases identical to TRBD2. V was pared by 6 bases and J by 5 bases, with 5 bases of the junction left unmatched. Germline CDR1 SEHNR, CDR2 FQNEAQ (reference sequence). This CDR3 is built from 16 residues.